The 20 T cell receptor beta chains in this list originate from one sample, sequenced in a study of cytomegalovirus exposure and HLA in healthy donors. This PCR relied on a set of 60 Vbeta primers and 13 Jbeta primers. Repertoires were generated with immunoSEQ multiplex PCR, while TCRdb's copy carries only in-frame clones and drops some. The data show over 150,000 clones, with 77% seen just once and approximately 3.7% held by the top ten. Sequencing was done on a sample of PBMCs. Receptor source: an older woman in good health and CMV-seropositive.

This chain connects TRBV30 to TRBJ1-1; no clear D gene. Germline V gene sequence: CDR1 GTSNPN, CDR2 SVGIG (reference sequence). The ends were cut back, 1 base at V and 8 bases at J, with 11 bases in the middle. This CDR3 spans 12 amino acids. CDR3 coding DNA: TGTGCCTGGAGTGAGATAGGCAGGGAAGCTTTCTTT. Protein: CAWSEIGREAFF. The whole variable domain, remainder taken from reference TRBV30 and TRBJ1-1, is SQTIHQWPATLVQPVGSPLSLECTVEGTSNPNLYWYRQAAGRGLQLLFYSVGIGQISSEVPQNLSASRPQDRQFILSSKKLLLSDSGFYLCAWSEIGREAFFGQGTRLTVV.

This chain uses TRBV2 with TRBJ2-2; 10 positions match TRBD2. The V gene end was trimmed by 4 bases and the J gene end by 4 bases; junction bases not matched to a gene: 0. Per germline, CDR1 SNHLY and CDR2 FYNNEI. The CDR3 has 14 amino acids. The CDR3 spells CASSGLAGTGELFF. The CDR3 nucleotides read TGTGCCAGCAGTGGACTAGCGGGCACCGGGGAGCTGTTTTTT.

The CDR3 DNA follows: TGTGCCAGCGCCCAGGACAGGGGGGAGCCCCAGCATTTT. Translating it yields CASAQDRGEPQHF. The chain links TRBV18 to TRBJ1-5; 10 bases line up with TRBD1. V shed 8 bases and J 8 bases; nucleotides not matched to a gene: 6. The CDR3 is 13 residues long. The germline CDR1 and CDR2 sequences are KGHSH and LQKENI.

This chain connects TRBV30 to TRBJ1-2, with 10 bases aligning to TRBD1. J was trimmed by 6 bases and V by 1 base; bases with no gene match: 8. There are 15 residues in the CDR3. From germline, CDR1 is GTSNPN and CDR2 SVGIG (reference sequence). CDR3 loop: CAWSEGQGYSHGYTF. The DNA for the CDR3 is TGTGCCTGGAGTGAGGGACAGGGGTATTCCCATGGCTACACCTTC.

This clone has a handful of counts. The gene calls are TRBV4-1 and TRBJ2-1; 9 bases match TRBD2. The CDR3 is 16 residues long. Per germline, CDR1 MGHRA and CDR2 YSYEKL. V lost 2 bases, J lost 0 bases, and 2 bases stayed unmatched. The CDR3 DNA is TGCGCCAGCAGCCAATTTAGCGGGAGCTCCTACAATGAGCAGTTCTTC. It specifies CASSQFSGSSYNEQFF.

J is TRBJ2-7 and V is TRBV9, with D uncertain. This CDR3 comprises 12 residues. Germline CDR1 is SGDLS and CDR2 is YYNGEE. Trimming took 3 bases from V and 7 from J, leaving 11 bases between them. CDR3 sequence: CASSDTSAEQYF. The CDR3 nucleotides are TGTGCCAGCAGCGACACCAGTGCAGAGCAGTACTTC.

The chain is built from TRBV7-9 and TRBJ1-6; D is unclear. Trimming took off 5 bases at V and 8 bases at J, with 16 bases between the two ends. The CDR3 contains 15 residues. Germline CDR1 and CDR2: SEHNR and FQNEAQ (reference sequence). The CDR3 coding sequence is TGTGCCAGCAGCCCTTTCGAGGTGTCGGATTCACCCCTCCACTTT. Encoded protein: CASSPFEVSDSPLHF.

Details on this clone: This CDR3 is also generated by other DNA sequences in the sample. The V gene is TRBV30, the J gene TRBJ2-1, with 12 nucleotides matching TRBD2. V shed 2 bases and J 4 bases; nucleotides not matched to a gene: 3. This CDR3 region has 15 residues. The V gene's germline CDR1 is GTSNPN and CDR2 SVGIG (reference sequence). CDR3 sequence: CAWSPLAGGYNEQFF. CDR3 sequence (DNA): TGTGCCTGGAGTCCCCTAGCGGGAGGGTACAATGAGCAGTTCTTC.

In its sample, this clone was seen once. The CDR3 protein is CASRGTGGSSYEQYF. CDR3 bases: TGTGCCAGCAGGGGGACAGGGGGCAGCTCCTACGAGCAGTACTTC. The chain has TRBV2 and TRBJ2-7; TRBD1 agrees at 12 bases. CDR1 and CDR2 (germline): SNHLY, FYNNEI. This CDR3 has 15 amino acids. The V segment lost 6 bases and the J segment 0 bases; nucleotides outside the gene matches: 3.

This clone has only one observation. The rearrangement links TRBV7-9 to TRBJ1-1; 10 nucleotides align to TRBD1. The V and J ends lost 6 bases and 8 bases, in that order; junction bases with no gene match: 15. The CDR3 loop spans 16 amino acids. The germline gives CDR1 SEHNR, CDR2 FQNEAQ (reference sequence). The CDR3 sequence is CASSSIRDRGRVEAFF. The CDR3 DNA is TGTGCCAGCAGTTCAATACGGGACAGGGGTAGGGTCGAAGCTTTCTTT.

V and J are TRBV18 and TRBJ2-5; TRBD2 might be the D (5 bases). The CDR3 has 17 amino acids. The germline V gene encodes CDR1 KGHSH and CDR2 LQKENI. The germline V and J ends were trimmed by 4 bases and 8 bases, with 26 bases remaining between them. CDR3 sequence (DNA): TGTGCCAGCTCACAACTTTCCGACGACTCACCGGGGAGAACCCAGTACTTC. This sequence encodes CASSQLSDDSPGRTQYF.

The chain links TRBV6-1 to TRBJ1-3, with TRBD1 matching 10 bases. This CDR3 comprises 14 residues. Looked up from germline, CDR1 is MNHNS and CDR2 is SASEGT. The V segment lost 6 bases and the J segment 4 bases; nucleotides outside the gene matches: 3. The CDR3 DNA reads as TGTGCCAGCAGCAGGACAGGGGGAGGAAACACCATATATTTT. Translating it yields CASSRTGGGNTIYF.

This clone was seen a few times. The chain carries TRBV9 and TRBJ2-1; 9 bases agree with TRBD1. The CDR3 runs 16 residues. Germline CDR1 reads SGDLS; CDR2 reads YYNGEE. The junction had 9 bases not matched to a gene; V was cut back by 4 bases and J by 4 bases. CDR3 loop: CASSSVGTGWYNEQFF. The CDR3 DNA reads TGTGCCAGCAGCTCCGTCGGGACAGGGTGGTACAATGAGCAGTTCTTC.

This clone was seen more than once but under ten times. The chain has TRBV11-2 and TRBJ1-6, with a tentative D call TRBD1 (6 bases). The CDR3 contains 14 residues. The germline V gene has CDR1 SGHAT and CDR2 FQNNGV. Trimming cost V 2 bases and J 7 bases, with 9 bases left between them. The DNA for the CDR3 is TGTGCCAGCAGCTTAAGAGACAGGAATTCACCCCTCCACTTT. It yields the protein CASSLRDRNSPLHF.

The chain carries TRBV11-2 and TRBJ2-3; no clear D. This CDR3 is built from 11 residues. The V end lost 5 bases, the J end lost 2 bases, and 2 bases lay between the germline ends. Germline V gene lookup returns CDR1 SGHAT and CDR2 FQNNGV. The CDR3 region has the DNA TGTGCCAGCAGCCACACAGATACGCAGTATTTT. This translates into CASSHTDTQYF.

This clone came up a few times. The chain uses TRBV10-2 and TRBJ1-5, with 8 bases lining up with TRBD1. CDR3 size: 17 residues. V was pared by 0 bases and J by 0 bases, with 4 bases of the junction left unmatched. The germline CDR1 and CDR2 sequences are WSHSY and SAAADI. The chain's CDR3 is CASSESTGGNSNQPQHF. The CDR3 DNA is TGCGCCAGCAGTGAGTCAACAGGGGGAAATAGCAATCAGCCCCAGCATTTT.

The chain couples TRBV14 to TRBJ2-6, with D possibly TRBD1 on 5 matching bases. This CDR3 contains 15 residues. Germline CDR1 reads SGHDN; CDR2 reads FVKESK. Trimming removed 0 bases at V and 12 bases at J, with 15 bases between. DNA of the CDR3: TGTGCCAGCAGCCAAGATCTTGGGAAGGGGTCCGTCCTGACTTTC. Its translation is CASSQDLGKGSVLTF.

This clone has just one count. The rearrangement links TRBV5-6 to TRBJ2-3; D unclear. This CDR3 has 13 residues. Germline CDR1 is SGHDT and CDR2 is YYEEEE. The V end lost 3 bases, the J end lost 0 bases, and 5 bases lay between the germline ends. The CDR3 reads CASSSSSTDTQYF. CDR3 sequence (DNA): TGTGCCAGCAGCTCTTCGAGCACAGATACGCAGTATTTT.

This chain uses TRBV4-1 with TRBJ2-1, with D possibly being TRBD1 (6 bases). V lost 2 bases and J lost 8, with 16 bases in between. From germline, CDR1 is MGHRA and CDR2 YSYEKL. The CDR3 contains 15 residues. This CDR3 is CASSQTGQRSDEQFF. CDR3 DNA sequence: TGCGCCAGCAGCCAAACCGGACAGCGGTCGGATGAGCAGTTCTTC.

This chain joins TRBV7-2 and TRBJ2-7, with TRBD2 matching 12 bases. This CDR3 comprises 15 residues. Germline CDR1 is SGHTA and CDR2 is FQGNSA. The J segment lost 3 bases and the V segment lost 5 bases, leaving 5 bases of the junction unmatched. The CDR3 loop reads CASSHTSGGYYEQYF. The CDR3 DNA follows: TGTGCCAGCAGCCACACTAGCGGGGGGTACTACGAGCAGTACTTC.